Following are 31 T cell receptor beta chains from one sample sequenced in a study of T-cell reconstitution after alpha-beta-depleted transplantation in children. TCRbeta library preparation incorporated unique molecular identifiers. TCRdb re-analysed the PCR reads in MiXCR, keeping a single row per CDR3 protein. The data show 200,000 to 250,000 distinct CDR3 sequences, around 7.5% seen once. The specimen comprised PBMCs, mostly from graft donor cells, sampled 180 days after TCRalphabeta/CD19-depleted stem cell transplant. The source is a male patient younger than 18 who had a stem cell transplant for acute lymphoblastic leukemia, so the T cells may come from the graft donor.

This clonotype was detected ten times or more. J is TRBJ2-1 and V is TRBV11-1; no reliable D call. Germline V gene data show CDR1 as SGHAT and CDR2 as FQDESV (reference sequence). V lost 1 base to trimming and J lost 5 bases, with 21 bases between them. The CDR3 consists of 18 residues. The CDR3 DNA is TGTGCCAGCAGCTTAGGTCCACCGGGCAGCCCTCCAAACAATGAGCAGTTCTTC. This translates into CASSLGPPGSPPNNEQFF.

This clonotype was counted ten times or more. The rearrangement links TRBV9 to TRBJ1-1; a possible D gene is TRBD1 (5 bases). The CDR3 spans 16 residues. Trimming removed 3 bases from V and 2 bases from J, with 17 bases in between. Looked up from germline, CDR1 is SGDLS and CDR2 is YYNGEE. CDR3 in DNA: TGTGCCAGCAGCGGACTTCTGGGTGGGGGTAACACTGAAGCTTTCTTT. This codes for CASSGLLGGGNTEAFF.

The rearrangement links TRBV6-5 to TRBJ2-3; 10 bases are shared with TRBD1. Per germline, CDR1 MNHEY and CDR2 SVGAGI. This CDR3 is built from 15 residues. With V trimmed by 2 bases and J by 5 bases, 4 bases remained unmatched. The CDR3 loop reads CASSYLGTGVDTQYF. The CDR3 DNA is TGTGCCAGCAGTTACCTCGGGACAGGGGTAGATACGCAGTATTTT.

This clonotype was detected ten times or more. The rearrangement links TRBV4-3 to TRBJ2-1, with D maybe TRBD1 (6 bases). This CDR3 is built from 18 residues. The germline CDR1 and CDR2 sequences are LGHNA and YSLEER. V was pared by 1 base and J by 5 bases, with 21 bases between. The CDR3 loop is CASSQVNRIGTTHNEQFF. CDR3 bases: TGCGCCAGCAGCCAAGTCAACCGGATCGGGACAACCCACAATGAGCAGTTCTTC.

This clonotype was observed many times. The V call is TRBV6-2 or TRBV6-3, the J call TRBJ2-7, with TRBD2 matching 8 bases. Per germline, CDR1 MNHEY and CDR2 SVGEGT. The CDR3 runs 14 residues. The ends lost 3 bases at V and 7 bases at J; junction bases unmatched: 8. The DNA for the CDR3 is TGTGCCAGCAGTTATTCCAGCGGGAGAGGTGAGCAGTACTTC. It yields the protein CASSYSSGRGEQYF.

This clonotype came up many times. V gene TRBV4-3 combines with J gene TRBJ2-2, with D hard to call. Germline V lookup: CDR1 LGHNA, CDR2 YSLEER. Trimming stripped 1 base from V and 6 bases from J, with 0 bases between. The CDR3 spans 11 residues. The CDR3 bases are TGCGCCAGCAGCCAAGCCGGGGAGCTGTTTTTT. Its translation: CASSQAGELFF.

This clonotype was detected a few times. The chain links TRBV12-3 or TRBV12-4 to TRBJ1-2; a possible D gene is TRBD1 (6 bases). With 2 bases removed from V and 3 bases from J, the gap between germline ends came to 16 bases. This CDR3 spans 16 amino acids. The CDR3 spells CASSLRGGARYYGYTF. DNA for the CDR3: TGTGCCAGCAGTTTACGGGGGGGGGCCAGGTACTATGGCTACACCTTC.

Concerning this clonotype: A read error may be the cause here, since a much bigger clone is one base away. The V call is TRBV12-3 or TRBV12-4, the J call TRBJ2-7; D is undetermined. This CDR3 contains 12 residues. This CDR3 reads CAGSVLKKEQYF. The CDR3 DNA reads TGTGCCGGCAGTGTCCTTAAGAAGGAGCAGTACTTC.

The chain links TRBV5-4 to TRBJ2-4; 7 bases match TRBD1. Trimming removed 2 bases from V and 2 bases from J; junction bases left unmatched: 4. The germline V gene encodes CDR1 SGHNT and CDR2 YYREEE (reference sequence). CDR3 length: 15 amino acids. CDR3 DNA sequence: TGTGCCAGCAGCTTACCGGGACAGACCAAAAACATTCAGTACTTC. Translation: CASSLPGQTKNIQYF.

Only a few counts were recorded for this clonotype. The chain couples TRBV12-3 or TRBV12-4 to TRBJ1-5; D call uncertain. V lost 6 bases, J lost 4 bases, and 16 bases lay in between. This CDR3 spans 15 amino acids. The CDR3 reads CASRRTGVANQPQHF. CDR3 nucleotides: TGTGCCAGCAGAAGGACTGGGGTAGCAAATCAGCCCCAGCATTTT.

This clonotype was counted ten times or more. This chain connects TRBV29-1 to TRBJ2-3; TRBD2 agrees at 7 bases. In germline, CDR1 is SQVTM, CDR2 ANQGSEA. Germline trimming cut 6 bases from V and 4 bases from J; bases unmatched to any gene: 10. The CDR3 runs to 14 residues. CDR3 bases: TGCAGCGTGGAGGGTGGACTAGGGTCAGATACGCAGTATTTT. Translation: CSVEGGLGSDTQYF.

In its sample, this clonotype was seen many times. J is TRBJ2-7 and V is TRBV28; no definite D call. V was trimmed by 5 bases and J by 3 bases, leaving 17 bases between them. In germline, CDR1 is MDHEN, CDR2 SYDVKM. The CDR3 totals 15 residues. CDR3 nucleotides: TGTGCCAGCAGTCCCCCGGCGAGGACCCACTACGAGCAGTACTTC. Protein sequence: CASSPPARTHYEQYF.

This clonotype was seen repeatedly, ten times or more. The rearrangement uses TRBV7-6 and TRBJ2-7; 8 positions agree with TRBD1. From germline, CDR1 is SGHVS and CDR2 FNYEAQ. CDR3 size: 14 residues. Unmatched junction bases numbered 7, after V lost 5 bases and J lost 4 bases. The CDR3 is CASSHRQGMYEQYF. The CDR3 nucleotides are TGTGCCAGCAGCCACAGACAGGGGATGTACGAGCAGTACTTC.

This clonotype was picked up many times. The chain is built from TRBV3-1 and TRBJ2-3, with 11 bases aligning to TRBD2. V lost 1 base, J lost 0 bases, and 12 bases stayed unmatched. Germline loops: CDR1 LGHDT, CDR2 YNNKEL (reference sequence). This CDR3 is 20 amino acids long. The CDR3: CASSQVVLAGGPGSTDTQYF. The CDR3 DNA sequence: TGTGCCAGCAGCCAAGTAGTCCTAGCGGGAGGTCCGGGGAGCACAGATACGCAGTATTTT.

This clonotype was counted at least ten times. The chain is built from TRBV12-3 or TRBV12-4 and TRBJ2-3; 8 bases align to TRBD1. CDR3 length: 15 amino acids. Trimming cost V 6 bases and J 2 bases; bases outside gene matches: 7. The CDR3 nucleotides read TGTGCCAGCAGCTATTGGACAGGGATCACAGATACGCAGTATTTT. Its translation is CASSYWTGITDTQYF.

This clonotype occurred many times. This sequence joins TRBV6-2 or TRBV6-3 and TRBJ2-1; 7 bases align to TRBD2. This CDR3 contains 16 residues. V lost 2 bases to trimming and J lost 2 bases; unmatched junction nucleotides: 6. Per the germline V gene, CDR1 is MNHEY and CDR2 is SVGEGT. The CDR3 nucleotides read TGTGCCAGCAGTTACACCGGGACTACCCCCTACAATGAGCAGTTCTTC. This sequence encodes CASSYTGTTPYNEQFF.

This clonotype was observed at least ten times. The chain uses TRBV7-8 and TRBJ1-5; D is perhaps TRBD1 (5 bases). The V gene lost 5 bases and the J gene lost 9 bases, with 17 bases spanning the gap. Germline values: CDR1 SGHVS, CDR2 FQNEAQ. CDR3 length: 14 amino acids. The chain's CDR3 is CASSVLRLGGPQHF. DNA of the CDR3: TGTGCCAGCAGCGTCCTCCGGTTGGGGGGGCCCCAGCATTTT. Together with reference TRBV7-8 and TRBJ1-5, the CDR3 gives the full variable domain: GAGVSQSPRYKVAKRGQDVALRCDPISGHVSLFWYQQALGQGPEFLTYFQNEAQLDKSGLPSDRFFAERPEGSVSTLKIQRTQQEDSAVYLCASSVLRLGGPQHFGDGTRLSIL.

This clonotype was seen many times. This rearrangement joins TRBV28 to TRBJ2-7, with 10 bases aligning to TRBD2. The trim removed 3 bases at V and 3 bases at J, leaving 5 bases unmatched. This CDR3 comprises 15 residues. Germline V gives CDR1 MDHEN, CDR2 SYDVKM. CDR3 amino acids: CASSLSLAGVYEQYF. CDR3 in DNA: TGTGCCAGCAGTTTGTCGCTAGCGGGGGTCTACGAGCAGTACTTC. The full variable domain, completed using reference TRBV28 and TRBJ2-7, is DVKVTQSSRYLVKRTGEKVFLECVQDMDHENMFWYRQDPGLGLRLIYFSYDVKMKEKGDIPEGYSVSREKKERFSLILESASTNQTSMYLCASSLSLAGVYEQYFGPGTRLTVT.

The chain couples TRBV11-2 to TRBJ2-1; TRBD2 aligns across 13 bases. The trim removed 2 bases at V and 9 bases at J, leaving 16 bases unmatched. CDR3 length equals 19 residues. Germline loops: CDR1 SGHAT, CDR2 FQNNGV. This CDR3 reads CASSLPVLAGGEFVSEQFF. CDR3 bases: TGTGCCAGCAGCTTACCTGTACTAGCGGGGGGGGAATTCGTAAGTGAGCAGTTCTTC.

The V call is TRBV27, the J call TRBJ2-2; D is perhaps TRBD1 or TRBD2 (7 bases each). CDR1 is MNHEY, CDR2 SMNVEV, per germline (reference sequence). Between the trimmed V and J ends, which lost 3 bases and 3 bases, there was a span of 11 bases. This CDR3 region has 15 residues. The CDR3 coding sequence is TGTGCCAGCAGTTTCAGGGGGGGGGACACCGGGGAGCTGTTTTTT. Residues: CASSFRGGDTGELFF.

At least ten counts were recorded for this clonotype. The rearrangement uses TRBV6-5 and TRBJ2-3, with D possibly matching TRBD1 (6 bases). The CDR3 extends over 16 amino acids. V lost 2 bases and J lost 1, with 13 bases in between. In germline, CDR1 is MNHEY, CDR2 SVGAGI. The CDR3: CASSYTRTAGTDTQYF. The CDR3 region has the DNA TGTGCCAGCAGTTACACCAGGACAGCGGGCACAGATACGCAGTATTTT.

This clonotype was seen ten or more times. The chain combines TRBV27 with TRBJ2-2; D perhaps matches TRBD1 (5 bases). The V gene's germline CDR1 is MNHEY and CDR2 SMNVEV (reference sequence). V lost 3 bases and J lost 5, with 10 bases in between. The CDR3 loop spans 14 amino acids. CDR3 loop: CASSFGAVTGELFF. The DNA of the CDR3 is TGTGCCAGCAGTTTTGGGGCGGTTACCGGGGAGCTGTTTTTT.

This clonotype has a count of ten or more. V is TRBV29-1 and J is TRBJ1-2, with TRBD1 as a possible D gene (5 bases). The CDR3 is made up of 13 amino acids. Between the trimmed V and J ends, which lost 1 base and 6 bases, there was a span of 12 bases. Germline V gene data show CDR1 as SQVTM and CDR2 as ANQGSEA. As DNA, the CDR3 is TGCAGCGTTGAAGGGGGGGAAATGGATGGCTACACCTTC. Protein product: CSVEGGEMDGYTF.

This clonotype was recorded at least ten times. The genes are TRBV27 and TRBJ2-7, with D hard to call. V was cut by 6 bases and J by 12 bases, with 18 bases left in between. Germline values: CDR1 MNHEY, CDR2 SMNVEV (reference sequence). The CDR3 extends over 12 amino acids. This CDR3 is CASSSSSYDLYF. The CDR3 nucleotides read TGTGCCAGCAGCTCGAGCTCCTACGATCTGTACTTC.

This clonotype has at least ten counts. The CDR3 loop reads CAISESANYGYTF. CDR3 in DNA: TGTGCCATCAGTGAGTCGGCTAACTATGGCTACACCTTC. The V gene is TRBV10-3, the J gene TRBJ1-2; D unclear. Germline-derived CDR1 and CDR2 are ENHRY and SYGVKD. The CDR3 has 13 residues. Trimming took off 0 bases at V and 0 bases at J, with 2 bases between the two ends.

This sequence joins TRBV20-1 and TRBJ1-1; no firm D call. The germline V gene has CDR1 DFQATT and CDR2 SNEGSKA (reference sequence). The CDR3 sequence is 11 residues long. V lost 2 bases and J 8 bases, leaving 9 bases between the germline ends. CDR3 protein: CSARQAGEAFF. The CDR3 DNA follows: TGCAGTGCTAGACAAGCGGGGGAAGCTTTCTTT.

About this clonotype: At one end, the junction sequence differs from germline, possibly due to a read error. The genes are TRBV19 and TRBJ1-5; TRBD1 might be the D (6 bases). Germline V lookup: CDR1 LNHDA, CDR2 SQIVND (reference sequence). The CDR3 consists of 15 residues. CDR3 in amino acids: CAGSDIDRFNQPQHF. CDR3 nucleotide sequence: TGTGCCGGTAGTGATATCGACAGGTTCAATCAGCCCCAGCATTTT.

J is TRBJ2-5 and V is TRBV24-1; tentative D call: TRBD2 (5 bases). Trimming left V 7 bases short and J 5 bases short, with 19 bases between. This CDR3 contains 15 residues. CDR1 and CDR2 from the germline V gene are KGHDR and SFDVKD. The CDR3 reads CATSQDREQQETQYF. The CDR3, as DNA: TGTGCCACCAGCCAAGACCGGGAACAGCAGGAGACCCAGTACTTC.

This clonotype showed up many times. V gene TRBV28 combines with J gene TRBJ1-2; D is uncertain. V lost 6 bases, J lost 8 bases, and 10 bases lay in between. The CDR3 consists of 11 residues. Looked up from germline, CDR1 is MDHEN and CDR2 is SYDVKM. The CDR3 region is CASSVSSGYTF. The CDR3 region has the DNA TGTGCCAGCAGCGTCTCTTCGGGCTACACCTTC.

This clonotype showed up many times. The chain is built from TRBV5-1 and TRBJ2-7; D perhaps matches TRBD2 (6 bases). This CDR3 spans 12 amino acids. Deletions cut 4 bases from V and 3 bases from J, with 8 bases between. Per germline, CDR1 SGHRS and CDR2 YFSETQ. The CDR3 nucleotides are TGCGCCAGCAGCGGGGGAGGCTACGAGCAGTACTTC. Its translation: CASSGGGYEQYF.

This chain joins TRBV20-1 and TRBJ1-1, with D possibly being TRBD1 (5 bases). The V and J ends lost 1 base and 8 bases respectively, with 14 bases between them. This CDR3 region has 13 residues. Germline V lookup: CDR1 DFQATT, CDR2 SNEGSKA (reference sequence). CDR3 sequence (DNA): TGCAGTGCTAGAGGCAGGACCCCAGGGGAAGCTTTCTTT. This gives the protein CSARGRTPGEAFF.